The source of this TCR beta chain is a study of metastatic and nonmetastatic thyroid tumors. CDR3 length equals 14 residues. CDR1 SGHVS and CDR2 FNYEAQ come from the germline V gene. With MiXCR, TCRdb called clones anew from the PCR reads. The sample holds roughly 41,000 clones, about 15% seen once. Nobody among the patients had been given any treatment before thyroid surgery. Note on this clone: The junction and the germline gene differ at one end; a read error may be behind it.

The sequence came from a female donor with papillary thyroid cancer or a benign thyroid nodule (not recorded which). Some clones in this sample may be carry-over from other donors' samples. The rearrangement uses TRBV7-6 and TRBJ1-1, with D possibly being TRBD1 (5 bases). The sample comprised blood. The CDR3 is CASISGGPNTEAFF. In DNA, the CDR3 is TGCGCCAGCATCTCCGGGGGACCGAACACTGAAGCTTTCTTT.